The clone carrying this T cell receptor (beta chain) was counted ten times or more. Its antigen is unknown. Germline V gives CDR1 SGHTA, CDR2 FQGNSA. Trimming took off 2 bases at V and 4 bases at J, with 11 bases between the two ends. The length of the CDR3 is 15 residues. The record originates from a study of T cells in Graves' hyperthyroidism and ophthalmopathy. Findings and limits, study-wide: Peripheral blood also featured most of the thyroid clonotypes expanded above 0.001.

Authors of the study amplified TCR beta CDR3 regions from RNA transcripts. The HTBI primer set was used in a first-round RT-PCR of the TCR CDR3. MiXCR was run by TCRdb on the multiplex PCR reads, yielding one entry per CDR3 protein. The repertoire includes 500,000 to 750,000 distinct CDR3 sequences, approximately 15% of them detected once, and roughly 7% sits in the top ten. Patients with ophthalmopathy all had a Clinical Activity Score of at least 3, a NOSPECS grade of at least 4 and duration under 3 months. Uncontrolled infections, other autoimmune diseases, pregnancy or lactation led to exclusion of patients. Fresh peripheral blood, 9.5 to 10 ml of it, supplied the PBMCs.

The sample consisted of blood. This chain uses TRBV7-2 with TRBJ1-4; tentatively, D is TRBD1 (5 bases). The TCR sequence derives from a woman between 18 and 29 years old with Graves' ophthalmopathy. The DNA of the CDR3 is TGTGCCAGCAGCTTATCGCAGGGATTTAATGAAAAACTGTTTTTT. It is translated as CASSLSQGFNEKLFF.